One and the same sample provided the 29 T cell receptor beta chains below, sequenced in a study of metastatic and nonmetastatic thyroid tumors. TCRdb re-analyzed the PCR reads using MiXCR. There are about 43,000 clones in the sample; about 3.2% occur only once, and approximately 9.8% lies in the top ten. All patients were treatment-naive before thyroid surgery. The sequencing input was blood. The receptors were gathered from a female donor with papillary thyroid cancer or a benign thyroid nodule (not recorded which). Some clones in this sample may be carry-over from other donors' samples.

CDR3: CATSRDRESGANVLTF. CDR3 in DNA: TGTGCCACCAGCAGAGATAGAGAGTCTGGGGCCAACGTCCTGACTTTC. V and J are TRBV15 and TRBJ2-6; D not resolved. Between the trimmed V and J ends, which lost 0 bases and 1 base, there was a span of 7 bases. The CDR3 contains 16 residues. Germline loops: CDR1 LNHNV, CDR2 YYDKDF (reference sequence).

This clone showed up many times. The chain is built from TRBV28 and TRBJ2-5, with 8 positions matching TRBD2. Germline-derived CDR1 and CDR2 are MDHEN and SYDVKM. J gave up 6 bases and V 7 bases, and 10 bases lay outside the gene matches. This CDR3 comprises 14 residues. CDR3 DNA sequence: TGTGCCAGCAACAAAGCGGGAGAGGTGAAGACCCAGTACTTC. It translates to CASNKAGEVKTQYF.

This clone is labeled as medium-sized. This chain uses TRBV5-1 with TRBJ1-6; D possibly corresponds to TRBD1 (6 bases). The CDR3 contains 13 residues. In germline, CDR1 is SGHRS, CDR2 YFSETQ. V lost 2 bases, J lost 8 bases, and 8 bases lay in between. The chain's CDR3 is CASSFGGDSPLHF. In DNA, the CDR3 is TGCGCCAGCAGCTTTGGGGGCGATTCACCCCTCCACTTT.

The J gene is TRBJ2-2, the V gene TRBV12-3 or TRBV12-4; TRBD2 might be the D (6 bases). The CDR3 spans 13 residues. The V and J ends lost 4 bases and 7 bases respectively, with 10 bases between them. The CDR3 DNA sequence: TGTGCCAGCAGTTATGGGGGACTCGGGGAGCTGTTTTTT. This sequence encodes CASSYGGLGELFF.

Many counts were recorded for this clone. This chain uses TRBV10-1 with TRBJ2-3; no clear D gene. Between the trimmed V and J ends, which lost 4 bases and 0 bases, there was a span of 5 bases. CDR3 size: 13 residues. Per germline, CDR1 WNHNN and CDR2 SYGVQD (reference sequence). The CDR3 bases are TGCGCCAGCAGTGGCCAAAGCACAGATACGCAGTATTTT. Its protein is CASSGQSTDTQYF.

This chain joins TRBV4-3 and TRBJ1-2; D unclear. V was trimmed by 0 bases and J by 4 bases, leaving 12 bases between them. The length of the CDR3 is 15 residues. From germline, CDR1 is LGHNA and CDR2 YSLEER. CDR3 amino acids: CASSQEHGGSYGYTF. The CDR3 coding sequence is TGCGCCAGCAGCCAAGAACACGGCGGCTCCTATGGCTACACCTTC.

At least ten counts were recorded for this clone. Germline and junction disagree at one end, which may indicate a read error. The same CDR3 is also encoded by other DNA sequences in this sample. CDR3 region: CASSSLLLAEAFF. The CDR3 region has the DNA TGCGCCAGCAGTTCTCTACTGCTGGCTGAAGCTTTCTTT. The chain recombines TRBV2 with TRBJ1-1, with D unresolved. This CDR3 is 13 amino acids long. In germline, CDR1 is SNHLY, CDR2 FYNNEI.

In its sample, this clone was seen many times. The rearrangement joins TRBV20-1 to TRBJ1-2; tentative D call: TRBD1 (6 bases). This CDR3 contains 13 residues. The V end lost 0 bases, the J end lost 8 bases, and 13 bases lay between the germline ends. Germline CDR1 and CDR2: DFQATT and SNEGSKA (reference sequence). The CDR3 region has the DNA TGCAGTGCTAGAGATGAGTCAGGGGTGGGCTACACCTTC. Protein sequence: CSARDESGVGYTF.

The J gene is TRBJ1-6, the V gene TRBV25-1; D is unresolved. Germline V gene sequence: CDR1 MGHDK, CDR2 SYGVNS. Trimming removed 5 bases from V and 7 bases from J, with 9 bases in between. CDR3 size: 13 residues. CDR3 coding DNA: TGTGCCAGCAGTATTGGTGGGAATTCACCCCTCCACTTT. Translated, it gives CASSIGGNSPLHF.

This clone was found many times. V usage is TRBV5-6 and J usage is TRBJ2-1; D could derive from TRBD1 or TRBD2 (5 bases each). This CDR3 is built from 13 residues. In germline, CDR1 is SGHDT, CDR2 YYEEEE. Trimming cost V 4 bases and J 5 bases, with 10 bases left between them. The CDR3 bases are TGTGCCAGCAGCCTCCGAGGGGACAATGAGCAGTTCTTC. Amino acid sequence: CASSLRGDNEQFF.

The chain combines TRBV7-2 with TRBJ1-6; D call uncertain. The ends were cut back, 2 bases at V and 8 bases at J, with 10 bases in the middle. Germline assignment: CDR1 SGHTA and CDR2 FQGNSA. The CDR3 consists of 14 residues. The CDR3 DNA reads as TGTGCCAGCAGCTTATACGGGAGTCATTCACCCCTCCACTTT. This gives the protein CASSLYGSHSPLHF.

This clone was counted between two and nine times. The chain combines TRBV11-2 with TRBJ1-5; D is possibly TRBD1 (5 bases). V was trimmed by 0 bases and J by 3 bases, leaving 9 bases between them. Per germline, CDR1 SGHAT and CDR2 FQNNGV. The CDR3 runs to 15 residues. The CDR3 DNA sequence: TGTGCCAGCAGCTTAGATGCGGGGGTCAATCAGCCCCAGCATTTT. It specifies CASSLDAGVNQPQHF.

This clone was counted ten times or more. The DNA of the CDR3 is TGTGCCAGCGGTTCAACCTTCGCATGGGGGAGTGAGGACGAGCAGTACTTC. Its protein is CASGSTFAWGSEDEQYF. The chain is built from TRBV5-6 and TRBJ2-7, with D tentatively TRBD1 or TRBD2 (5 bases each). This CDR3 comprises 17 residues. V was trimmed by 7 bases and J by 5 bases, leaving 28 bases between them. Germline CDR1 SGHDT, CDR2 YYEEEE.

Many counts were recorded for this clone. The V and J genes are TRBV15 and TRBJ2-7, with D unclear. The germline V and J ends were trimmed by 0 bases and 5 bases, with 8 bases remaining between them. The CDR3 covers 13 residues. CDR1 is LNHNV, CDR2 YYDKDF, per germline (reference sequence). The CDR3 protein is CATSRESSHEQYF. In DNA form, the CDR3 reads TGTGCCACCAGCAGAGAAAGCTCTCACGAGCAGTACTTC.

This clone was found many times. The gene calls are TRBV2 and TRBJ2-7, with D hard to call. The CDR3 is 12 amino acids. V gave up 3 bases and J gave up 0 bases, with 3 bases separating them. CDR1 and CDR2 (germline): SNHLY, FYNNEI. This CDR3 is CASSESSYEQYF. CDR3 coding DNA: TGTGCCAGCAGTGAGAGCTCCTACGAGCAGTACTTC.

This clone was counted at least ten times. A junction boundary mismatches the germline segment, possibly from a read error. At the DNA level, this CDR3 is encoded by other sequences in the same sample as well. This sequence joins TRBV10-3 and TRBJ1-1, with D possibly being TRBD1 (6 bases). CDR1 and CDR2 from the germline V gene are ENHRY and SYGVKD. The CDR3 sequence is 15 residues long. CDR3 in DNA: TGTGCCATCAGCCACCCGGGCAGGGGCAACACCGAAGCTTTCTTT. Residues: CAISHPGRGNTEAFF.

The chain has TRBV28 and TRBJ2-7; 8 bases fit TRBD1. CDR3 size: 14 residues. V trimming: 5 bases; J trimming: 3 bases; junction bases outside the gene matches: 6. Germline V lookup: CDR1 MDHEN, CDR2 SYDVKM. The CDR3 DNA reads TGTGCCAGCAGTGGGAGTACAGGGGGCTACGAGCAGTACTTC. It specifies CASSGSTGGYEQYF. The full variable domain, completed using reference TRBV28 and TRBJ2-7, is DVKVTQSSRYLVKRTGEKVFLECVQDMDHENMFWYRQDPGLGLRLIYFSYDVKMKEKGDIPEGYSVSREKKERFSLILESASTNQTSMYLCASSGSTGGYEQYFGPGTRLTVT.

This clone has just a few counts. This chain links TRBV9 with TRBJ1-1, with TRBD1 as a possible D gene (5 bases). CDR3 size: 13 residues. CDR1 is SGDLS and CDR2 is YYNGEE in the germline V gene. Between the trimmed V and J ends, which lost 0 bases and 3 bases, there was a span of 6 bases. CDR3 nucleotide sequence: TGTGCCAGCAGCGTAGTGGGGGACACTGAAGCTTTCTTT. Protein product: CASSVVGDTEAFF.

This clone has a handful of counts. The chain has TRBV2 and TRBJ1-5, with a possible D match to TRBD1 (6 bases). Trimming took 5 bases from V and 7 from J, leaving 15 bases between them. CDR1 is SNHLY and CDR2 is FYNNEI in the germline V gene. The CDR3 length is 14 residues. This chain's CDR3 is CASSFSGGRQPQHF. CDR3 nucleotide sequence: TGTGCCAGCAGTTTTTCGGGGGGCCGACAGCCCCAGCATTTT.

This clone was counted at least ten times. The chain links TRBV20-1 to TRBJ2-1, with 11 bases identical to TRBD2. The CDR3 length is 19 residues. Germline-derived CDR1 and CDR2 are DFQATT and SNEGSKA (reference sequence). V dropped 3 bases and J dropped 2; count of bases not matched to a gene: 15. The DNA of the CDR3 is TGCAGTGCTAGCCTCGAGATTAGCGGGAGGGCCAGCGCCTACAATGAGCAGTTCTTC. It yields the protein CSASLEISGRASAYNEQFF.

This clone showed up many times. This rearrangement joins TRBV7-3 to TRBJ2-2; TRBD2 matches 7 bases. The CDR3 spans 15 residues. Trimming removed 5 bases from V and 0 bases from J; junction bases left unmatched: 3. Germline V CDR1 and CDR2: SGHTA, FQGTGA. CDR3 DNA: TGTGCCAGCAGCGTTACTAGCGCGAACACCGGGGAGCTGTTTTTT. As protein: CASSVTSANTGELFF.

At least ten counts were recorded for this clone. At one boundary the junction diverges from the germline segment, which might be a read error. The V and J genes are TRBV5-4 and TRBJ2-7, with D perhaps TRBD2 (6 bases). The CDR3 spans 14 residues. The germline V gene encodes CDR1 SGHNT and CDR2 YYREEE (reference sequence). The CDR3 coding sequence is TGTGCCAGAGTACTCCCTAGCGCCCCCTACGAGCAGTGCTTC. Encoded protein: CARVLPSAPYEQCF.

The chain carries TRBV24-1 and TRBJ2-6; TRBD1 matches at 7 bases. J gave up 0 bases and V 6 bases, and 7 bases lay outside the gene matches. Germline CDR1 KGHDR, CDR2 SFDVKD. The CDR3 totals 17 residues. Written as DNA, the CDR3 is TGTGCCACCAGTCTAACAGGGGCCGGCTCTGGGGCCAACGTCCTGACTTTC. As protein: CATSLTGAGSGANVLTF.

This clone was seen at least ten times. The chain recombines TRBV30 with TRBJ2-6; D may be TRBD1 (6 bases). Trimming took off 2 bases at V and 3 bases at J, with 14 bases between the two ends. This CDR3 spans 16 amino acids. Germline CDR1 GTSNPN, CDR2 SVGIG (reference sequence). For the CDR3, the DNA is TGTGCCTGGAGTAAGGGGGTAGGGATTGGGGCCAACGTCCTGACTTTC. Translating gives CAWSKGVGIGANVLTF.

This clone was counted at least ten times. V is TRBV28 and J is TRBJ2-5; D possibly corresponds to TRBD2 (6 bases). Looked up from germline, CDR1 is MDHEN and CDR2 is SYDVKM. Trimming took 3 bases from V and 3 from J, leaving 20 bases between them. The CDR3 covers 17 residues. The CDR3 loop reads CASSLSGGGTWEETQYF. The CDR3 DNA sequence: TGTGCCAGCAGTTTGAGTGGGGGAGGCACGTGGGAAGAGACCCAGTACTTC.

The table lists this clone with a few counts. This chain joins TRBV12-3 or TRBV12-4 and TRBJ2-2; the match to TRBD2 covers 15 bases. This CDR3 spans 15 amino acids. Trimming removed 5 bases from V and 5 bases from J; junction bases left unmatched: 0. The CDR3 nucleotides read TGTGCCAGCAGTGGGACTAGCGGGAGGACCGGGGAGCTGTTTTTT. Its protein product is CASSGTSGRTGELFF.

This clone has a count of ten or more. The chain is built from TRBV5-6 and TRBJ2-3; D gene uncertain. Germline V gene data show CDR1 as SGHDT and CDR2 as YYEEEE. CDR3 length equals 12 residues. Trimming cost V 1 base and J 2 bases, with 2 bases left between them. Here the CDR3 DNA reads TGTGCCAGCAGCTTGATCACAGATACGCAGTATTTT. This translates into CASSLITDTQYF.

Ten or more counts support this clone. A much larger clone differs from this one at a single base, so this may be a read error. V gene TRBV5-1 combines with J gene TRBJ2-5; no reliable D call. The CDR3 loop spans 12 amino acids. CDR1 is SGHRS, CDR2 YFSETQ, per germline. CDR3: CASSLGQEAQYF. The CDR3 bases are TGCGCCAGCAGCTTAGGCCAAGAGGCCCAGTACTTC.

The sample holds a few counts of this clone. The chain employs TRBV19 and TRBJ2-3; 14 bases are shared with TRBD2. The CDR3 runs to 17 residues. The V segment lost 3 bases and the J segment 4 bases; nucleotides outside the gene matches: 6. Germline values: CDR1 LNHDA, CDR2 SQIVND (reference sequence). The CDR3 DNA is TGTGCCAGTAGTATGGGACTAGCGGGAGATGCTGCAGATACGCAGTATTTT. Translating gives CASSMGLAGDAADTQYF.